Listed here is a single T cell receptor beta chain. This clonotype comes out as medium-sized (0.01 to 0.1%) from its frequency, since no count is listed. This clone's antigen is unknown. These data belong to a study of diagnostic markers for celiac disease (dated by TCRdb to about 2020). The sample was run on an Illumina MiSeq. The reads went through TCRdb reprocessing, and each CDR3 protein sequence gets one entry with no DNA. This sample's clone table shows fewer than 4,500 distinct CDR3 sequences. The top ten clones comprise 7.5% to 10% of the sample. This clonotype was obtained from a human donor. This table probably holds off-target reads from a library built for another chain. Sample: either unsorted cells or a sorted T cell fraction (not recorded which).

The CDR3 protein is CASSLVGQPNTEAFF. This receptor chain uses TRBV11-2 and TRBJ1-1; TCRdb's D call, TRBD1, is unchecked because there is no DNA. Counted from cysteine to phenylalanine, this CDR3 has 15 amino acids. No DNA sequence was recorded. As encoded in the germline V gene, CDR1 is SGHAT while CDR2 is FQNNGV.